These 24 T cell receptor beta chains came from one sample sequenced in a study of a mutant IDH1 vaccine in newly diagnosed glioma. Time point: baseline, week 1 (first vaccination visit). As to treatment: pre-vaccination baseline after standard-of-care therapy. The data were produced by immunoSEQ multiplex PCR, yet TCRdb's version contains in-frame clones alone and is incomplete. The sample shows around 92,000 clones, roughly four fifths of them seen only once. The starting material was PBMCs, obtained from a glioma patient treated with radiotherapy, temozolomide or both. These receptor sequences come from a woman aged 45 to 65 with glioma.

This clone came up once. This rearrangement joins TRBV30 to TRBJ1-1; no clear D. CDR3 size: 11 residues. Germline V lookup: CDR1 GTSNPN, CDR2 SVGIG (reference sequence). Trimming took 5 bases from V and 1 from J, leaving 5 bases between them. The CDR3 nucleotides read TGTGCCTGGCGGCAGAACACTGAAGCTTTCTTT. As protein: CAWRQNTEAFF.

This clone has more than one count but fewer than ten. CDR3 sequence (DNA): TGCGCCAGCAGCCCTGGGGGGGGTGGTGATACGCAGTATTTT. It is translated as CASSPGGGGDTQYF. The chain employs TRBV5-1 and TRBJ2-3, with 7 bases fitting TRBD2. The germline V gene encodes CDR1 SGHRS and CDR2 YFSETQ. The V and J ends lost 4 bases and 6 bases, in that order; junction bases with no gene match: 8. The CDR3 runs to 14 residues. The complete variable domain, with remaining parts taken from reference TRBV5-1 and TRBJ2-3, reads KAGVTQTPRYLIKTRGQQVTLSCSPISGHRSVSWYQQTPGQGLQFLFEYFSETQRNKGNFPGRFSGRQFSNSRSEMNVSTLELGDSALYLCASSPGGGGDTQYFGPGTRLTVL.

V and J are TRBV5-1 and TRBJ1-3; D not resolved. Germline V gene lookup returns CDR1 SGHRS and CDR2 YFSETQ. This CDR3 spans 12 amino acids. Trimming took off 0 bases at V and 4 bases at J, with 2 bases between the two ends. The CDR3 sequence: CASSLEGNTIYF. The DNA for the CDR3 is TGCGCCAGCAGCTTGGAAGGAAACACCATATATTTT.

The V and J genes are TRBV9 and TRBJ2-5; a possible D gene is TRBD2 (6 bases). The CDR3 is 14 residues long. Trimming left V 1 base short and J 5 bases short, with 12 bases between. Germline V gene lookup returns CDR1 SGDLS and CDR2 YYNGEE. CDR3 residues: CASSVTGREETQYF. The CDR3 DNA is TGTGCCAGCAGCGTAACGGGTCGGGAGGAGACCCAGTACTTC.

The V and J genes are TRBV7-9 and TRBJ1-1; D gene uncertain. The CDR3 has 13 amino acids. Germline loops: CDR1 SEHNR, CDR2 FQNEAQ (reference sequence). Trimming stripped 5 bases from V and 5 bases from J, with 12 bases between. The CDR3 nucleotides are TGTGCCAGCAGCGACTCTGGAGGAACTGAAGCTTTCTTT. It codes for CASSDSGGTEAFF.

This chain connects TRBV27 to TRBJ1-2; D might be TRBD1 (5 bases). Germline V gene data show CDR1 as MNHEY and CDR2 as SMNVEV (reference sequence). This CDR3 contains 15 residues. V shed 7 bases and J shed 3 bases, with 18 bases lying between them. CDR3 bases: TGTGCCAGCACCCCAGGGCAGGGCTTGTACTATGGCTACACCTTC. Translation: CASTPGQGLYYGYTF.

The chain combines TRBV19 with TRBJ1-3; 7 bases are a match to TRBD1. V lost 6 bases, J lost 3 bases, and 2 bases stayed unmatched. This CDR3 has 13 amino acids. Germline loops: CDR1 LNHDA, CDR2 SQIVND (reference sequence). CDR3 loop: CASRHRGGNTIYF. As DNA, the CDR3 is TGTGCCAGTAGGCACAGGGGTGGAAACACCATATATTTT.

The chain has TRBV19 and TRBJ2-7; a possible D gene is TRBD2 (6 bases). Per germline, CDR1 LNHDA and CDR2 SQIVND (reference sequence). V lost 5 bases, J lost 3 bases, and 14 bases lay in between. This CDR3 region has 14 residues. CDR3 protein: CASSDRGWDYEQYF. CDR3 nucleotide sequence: TGTGCCAGTAGTGACCGGGGGTGGGACTACGAGCAGTACTTC.

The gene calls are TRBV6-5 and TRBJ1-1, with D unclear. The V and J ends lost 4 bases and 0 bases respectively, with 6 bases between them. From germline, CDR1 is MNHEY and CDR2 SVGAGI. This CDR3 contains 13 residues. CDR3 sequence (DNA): TGTGCCAGCAGTTTAAGAATGAACACTGAAGCTTTCTTT. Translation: CASSLRMNTEAFF.

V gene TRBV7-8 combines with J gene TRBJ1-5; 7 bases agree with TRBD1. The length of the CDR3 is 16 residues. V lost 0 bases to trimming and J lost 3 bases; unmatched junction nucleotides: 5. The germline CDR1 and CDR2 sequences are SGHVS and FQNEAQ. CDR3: CASSLAARGFNQPQHF. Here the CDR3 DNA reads TGTGCCAGCAGCTTAGCGGCCAGGGGGTTCAATCAGCCCCAGCATTTT.

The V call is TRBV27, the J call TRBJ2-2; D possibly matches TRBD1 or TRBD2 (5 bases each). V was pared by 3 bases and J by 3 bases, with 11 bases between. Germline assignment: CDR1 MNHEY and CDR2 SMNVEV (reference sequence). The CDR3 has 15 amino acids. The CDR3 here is CASSFGDRYTGELFF. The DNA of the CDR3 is TGTGCCAGCAGTTTTGGGGACCGTTACACCGGGGAGCTGTTTTTT.

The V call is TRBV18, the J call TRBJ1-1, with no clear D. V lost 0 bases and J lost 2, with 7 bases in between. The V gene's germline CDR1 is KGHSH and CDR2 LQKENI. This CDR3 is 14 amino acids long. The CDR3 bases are TGTGCCAGCTCACCACCGCTCCTAAACACTGAAGCTTTCTTT. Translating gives CASSPPLLNTEAFF.

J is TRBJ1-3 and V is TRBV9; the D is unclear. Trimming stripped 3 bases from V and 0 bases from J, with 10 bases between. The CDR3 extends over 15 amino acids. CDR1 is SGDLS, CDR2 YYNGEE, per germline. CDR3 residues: CASSARSSSGNTIYF. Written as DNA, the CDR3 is TGTGCCAGCAGCGCCCGTAGTAGCTCTGGAAACACCATATATTTT.

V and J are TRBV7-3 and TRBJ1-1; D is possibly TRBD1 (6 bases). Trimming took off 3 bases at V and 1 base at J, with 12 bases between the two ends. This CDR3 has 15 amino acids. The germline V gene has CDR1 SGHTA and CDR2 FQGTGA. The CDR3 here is CASSLATGGNTEAFF. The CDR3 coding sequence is TGTGCCAGCAGCTTGGCGACAGGCGGGAACACTGAAGCTTTCTTT. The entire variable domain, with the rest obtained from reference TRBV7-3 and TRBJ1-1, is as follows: GAGVSQTPSNKVTEKGKYVELRCDPISGHTALYWYRQSLGQGPEFLIYFQGTGAADDSGLPNDRFFAVRPEGSVSTLKIQRTERGDSAVYLCASSLATGGNTEAFFGQGTRLTVV.

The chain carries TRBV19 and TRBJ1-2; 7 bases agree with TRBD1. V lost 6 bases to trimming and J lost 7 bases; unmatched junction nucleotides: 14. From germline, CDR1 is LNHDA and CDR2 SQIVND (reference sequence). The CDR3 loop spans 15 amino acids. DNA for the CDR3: TGTGCCAGTAGGAGAGGGACAGTTATTTTCGGTGGCTACACCTTC. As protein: CASRRGTVIFGGYTF.

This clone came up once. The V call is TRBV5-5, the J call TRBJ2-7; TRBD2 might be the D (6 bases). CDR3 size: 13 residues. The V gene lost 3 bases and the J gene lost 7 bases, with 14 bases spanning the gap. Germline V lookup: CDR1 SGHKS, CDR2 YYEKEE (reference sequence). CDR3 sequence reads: CASSWGPEGEQYF. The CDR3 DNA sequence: TGTGCCAGCAGCTGGGGACCGGAGGGGGAGCAGTACTTC.

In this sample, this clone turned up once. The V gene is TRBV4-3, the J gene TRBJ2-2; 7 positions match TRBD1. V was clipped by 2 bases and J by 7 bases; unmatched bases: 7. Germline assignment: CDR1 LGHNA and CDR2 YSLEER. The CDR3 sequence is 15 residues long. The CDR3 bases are TGCGCCAGCAGCCAAACACAGGGGTACGTCGGGGAGCTGTTTTTT. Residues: CASSQTQGYVGELFF.

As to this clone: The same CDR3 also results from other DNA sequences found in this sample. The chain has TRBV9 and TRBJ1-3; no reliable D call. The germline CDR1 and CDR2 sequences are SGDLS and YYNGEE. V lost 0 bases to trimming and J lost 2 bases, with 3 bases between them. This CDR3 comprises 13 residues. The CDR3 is CASSVVPGNTIYF. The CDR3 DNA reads TGTGCCAGCAGCGTAGTTCCTGGAAACACCATATATTTT.

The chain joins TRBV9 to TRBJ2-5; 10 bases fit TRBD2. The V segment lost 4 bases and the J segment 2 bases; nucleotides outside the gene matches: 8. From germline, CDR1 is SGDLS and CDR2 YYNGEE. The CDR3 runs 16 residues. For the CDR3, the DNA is TGTGCCAGCAGCCCCTTAGCGGGGGGCGCACAAGAGACCCAGTACTTC. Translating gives CASSPLAGGAQETQYF.

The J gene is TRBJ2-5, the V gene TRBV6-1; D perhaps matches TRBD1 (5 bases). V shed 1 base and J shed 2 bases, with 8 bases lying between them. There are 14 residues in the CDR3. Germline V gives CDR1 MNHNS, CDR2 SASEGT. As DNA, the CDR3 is TGTGCCAGCAGTGAAGGAACAGGTCAAGAGACCCAGTACTTC. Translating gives CASSEGTGQETQYF.

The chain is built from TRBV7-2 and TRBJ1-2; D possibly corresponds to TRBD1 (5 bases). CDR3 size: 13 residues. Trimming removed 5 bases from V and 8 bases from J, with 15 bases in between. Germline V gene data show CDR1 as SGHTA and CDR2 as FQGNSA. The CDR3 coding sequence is TGTGCCAGCAGCCCGGGGCGACTTCAGGGCTACACCTTC. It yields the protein CASSPGRLQGYTF.

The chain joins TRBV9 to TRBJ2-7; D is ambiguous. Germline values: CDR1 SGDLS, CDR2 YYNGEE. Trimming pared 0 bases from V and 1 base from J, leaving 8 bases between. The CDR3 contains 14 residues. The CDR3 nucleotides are TGTGCCAGCAGCGTAGCGGCGGAGTCCTACGAGCAGTACTTC. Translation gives CASSVAAESYEQYF. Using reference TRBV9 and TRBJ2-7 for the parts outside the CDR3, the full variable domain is DSGVTQTPKHLITATGQRVTLRCSPRSGDLSVYWYQQSLDQGLQFLIQYYNGEERAKGNILERFSAQQFPDLHSELNLSSLELGDSALYFCASSVAAESYEQYFGPGTRLTVT.

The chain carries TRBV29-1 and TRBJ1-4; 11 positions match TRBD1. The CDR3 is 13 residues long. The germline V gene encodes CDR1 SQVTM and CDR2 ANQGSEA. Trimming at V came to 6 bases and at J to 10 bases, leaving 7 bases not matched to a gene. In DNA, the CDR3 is TGCAGCGTGGGACAGGGGGAAGCAGGAAAACTGTTTTTT. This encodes CSVGQGEAGKLFF.

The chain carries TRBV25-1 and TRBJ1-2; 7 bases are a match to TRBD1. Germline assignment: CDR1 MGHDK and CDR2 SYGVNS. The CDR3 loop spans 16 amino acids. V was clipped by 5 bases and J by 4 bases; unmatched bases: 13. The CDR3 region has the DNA TGTGCCAGCAGTCGACAGGGAGGAAGTGTTATCTATGGCTACACCTTC. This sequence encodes CASSRQGGSVIYGYTF.